These 12 T cell receptor beta chains were sequenced from one sample in a study of blood T cell repertoires in COVID-19 (dated by TCRdb to the early 2020s). The library was prepared using the immunoSEQ multiplex PCR assay. The clones in this table, taken by TCRdb from immuneACCESS, are in-frame only. Not every clone is retained; where verified, under half of the shortfall comes from an unresolved V gene, and the cause of the rest is unknown. Present in this sample are approximately 99,000 clones, roughly 84% of which were seen just once. The top ten clones comprise roughly 2% of the sample. The specimen sequenced was peripheral blood. The origin of the receptors is a man between 65 and 85 years old with active or convalescent COVID-19.

The chain uses TRBV6-5 and TRBJ2-7; 7 bases map to TRBD1. The CDR3 is 14 amino acids. The J segment lost 1 base and the V segment lost 8 bases, leaving 8 bases of the junction unmatched. Germline V gene lookup returns CDR1 MNHEY and CDR2 SVGAGI. In DNA form, the CDR3 reads TGTGCCAGCCAACAGGGGACAATTTCCTACGAGCAGTACTTC. This codes for CASQQGTISYEQYF.

This clone appeared once. J is TRBJ2-3 and V is TRBV7-2, with 9 bases lining up with TRBD1. The J segment lost 5 bases and the V segment lost 6 bases, leaving 9 bases of the junction unmatched. CDR1 SGHTA and CDR2 FQGNSA come from the germline V gene. This CDR3 is 15 amino acids long. The CDR3 spells CASRGGTGSIDTQYF. The CDR3 region has the DNA TGTGCCAGCAGGGGAGGGACAGGGTCCATAGATACGCAGTATTTT. The whole variable domain, filled in from reference TRBV7-2 and TRBJ2-3, reads GAGVSQSPSNKVTEKGKDVELRCDPISGHTALYWYRQSLGQGLEFLIYFQGNSAPDKSGLPSDRFSAERTGGSVSTLTIQRTQQEDSAVYLCASRGGTGSIDTQYFGPGTRLTVL.

The chain couples TRBV7-9 to TRBJ1-6; no clear D. The CDR3 loop spans 14 amino acids. The V gene's germline CDR1 is SEHNR and CDR2 FQNEAQ (reference sequence). V was trimmed by 0 bases and J by 10 bases, leaving 10 bases between them. The CDR3: CASSLAESRSPLHF. CDR3 in DNA: TGTGCCAGCAGCTTAGCGGAGTCACGCTCACCCCTCCACTTT.

This sequence joins TRBV28 and TRBJ2-7; tentatively, D is TRBD1 (5 bases). Trimming removed 4 bases from V and 2 bases from J, with 12 bases in between. Germline values: CDR1 MDHEN, CDR2 SYDVKM. This CDR3 is built from 14 residues. The CDR3 DNA reads as TGTGCCAGCAGTTCAGAGGACACAGCCTACGAGCAGTACTTC. This codes for CASSSEDTAYEQYF.

J is TRBJ2-5 and V is TRBV5-1; D is possibly TRBD2 (6 bases). V lost 3 bases and J lost 5, with 11 bases in between. This CDR3 has 13 amino acids. From germline, CDR1 is SGHRS and CDR2 YFSETQ. Here the CDR3 DNA reads TGCGCCAGCAGCTCAGGGACTTCGGAGACCCAGTACTTC. It codes for CASSSGTSETQYF. Together with reference TRBV5-1 and TRBJ2-5, the CDR3 gives the full variable domain: KAGVTQTPRYLIKTRGQQVTLSCSPISGHRSVSWYQQTPGQGLQFLFEYFSETQRNKGNFPGRFSGRQFSNSRSEMNVSTLELGDSALYLCASSSGTSETQYFGPGTRLLVL.

This clone turned up a few times. The genes are TRBV29-1 and TRBJ1-1; the match to TRBD1 covers 9 bases. CDR1 is SQVTM, CDR2 ANQGSEA, per germline. The CDR3 contains 15 residues. J was trimmed by 0 bases and V by 8 bases; bases with no gene match: 10. For the CDR3, the DNA is TGCAGCTGTACGGGACAGGGTTTATTGAACACTGAAGCTTTCTTT. This codes for CSCTGQGLLNTEAFF.

The genes are TRBV6-2 or TRBV6-3 and TRBJ1-5; D gene uncertain. This CDR3 has 15 amino acids. Germline V gene lookup returns CDR1 MNHEY and CDR2 SVGEGT. Trimming removed 6 bases from V and 5 bases from J, with 17 bases in between. The DNA for the CDR3 is TGTGCCAGCAGCGACGGGATCTTGAGAGATCAGCCCCAGCATTTT. Residues: CASSDGILRDQPQHF.

This clone has only a few counts. The chain combines TRBV10-3 with TRBJ2-2; 9 bases match TRBD1. The CDR3 is 14 amino acids. CDR1 ENHRY and CDR2 SYGVKD come from the germline V gene. Trimming cost V 8 bases and J 6 bases; bases outside gene matches: 7. CDR3 DNA: TGTGCCATCTGGGACAGGGTTAAACCCGGGGAGCTGTTTTTT. This translates into CAIWDRVKPGELFF.

This clone was detected a few times. The chain is built from TRBV7-9 and TRBJ1-5; possible D gene TRBD1, 5 bases. The germline gives CDR1 SEHNR, CDR2 FQNEAQ (reference sequence). The CDR3 runs to 16 residues. V shed 5 bases and J shed 1 base, with 15 bases lying between them. CDR3 nucleotides: TGTGCCAGCAGCCGAGACAGCGCCCAGAGCAATCAGCCCCAGCATTTT. The encoded protein is CASSRDSAQSNQPQHF.

The rearrangement uses TRBV5-6 and TRBJ1-1, with 10 bases identical to TRBD1. The J segment lost 3 bases and the V segment lost 0 bases, leaving 2 bases of the junction unmatched. The CDR3 extends over 15 amino acids. The germline V gene encodes CDR1 SGHDT and CDR2 YYEEEE. The CDR3 is CASSLAGTGDTEAFF. The CDR3 DNA follows: TGTGCCAGCAGCTTGGCCGGGACAGGGGACACTGAAGCTTTCTTT.

The chain carries TRBV6-5 and TRBJ2-7; D unclear. The CDR3 sequence is 14 residues long. Trimming pared 6 bases from V and 3 bases from J, leaving 15 bases between. Germline V lookup: CDR1 MNHEY, CDR2 SVGAGI. The CDR3 spells CASRPRVLGYEQYF. The CDR3 DNA reads TGTGCCAGCAGGCCCCGGGTCCTAGGCTACGAGCAGTACTTC.

This clone was seen a handful of times. The genes are TRBV5-1 and TRBJ1-2; TRBD1 matches at 9 bases. After removal of 3 bases from V and 4 bases from J, the junction contained 7 bases not matched to a gene. From germline, CDR1 is SGHRS and CDR2 YFSETQ. CDR3 length: 15 amino acids. The CDR3 region is CASSSGGQGGYGYTF. CDR3 nucleotides: TGCGCCAGCAGCTCTGGGGGACAGGGCGGCTATGGCTACACCTTC.